The 21 T cell receptor beta chains in this list originate from one sample, sequenced in a study of Graves' ophthalmopathy and Graves' hyperthyroidism. The study amplified TCR beta CDR3 regions using RNA transcripts. HTBI-primed RT-PCR formed the first round, and a multiplex PCR formed the second. TCRdb fed the multiplex PCR reads into MiXCR, producing one record per CDR3 protein. The data contain around 470,000 distinct CDR3 sequences, roughly 14% of them singletons. The specimen sequenced was blood. These receptor sequences come from a woman aged 25 to 39 with Graves' ophthalmopathy.

This clonotype has at least ten counts. The J gene is TRBJ2-7, the V gene TRBV7-8, with D perhaps matching TRBD1 (6 bases). This CDR3 is built from 12 residues. Germline V gene lookup returns CDR1 SGHVS and CDR2 FQNEAQ. V lost 1 base and J lost 7, with 8 bases in between. CDR3 residues: CASSLEGGEQYF. CDR3 DNA sequence: TGTGCCAGCAGCTTAGAAGGGGGAGAGCAGTACTTC.

This clonotype has only a few counts. The chain links TRBV6-2 or TRBV6-3 to TRBJ1-6; TRBD1 is a possible D gene (5 bases). The CDR3 is made up of 15 amino acids. Trimming removed 7 bases at V and 8 bases at J, with 18 bases between. In germline, CDR1 is MNHEY, CDR2 SVGEGT. The CDR3 sequence: CASTSAGRVDSPLHF. The CDR3 DNA reads TGTGCCAGCACCTCAGCGGGCAGGGTGGATTCACCCCTCCACTTT.

The chain combines TRBV28 with TRBJ1-6; D remains unclear. Trimming left V 2 bases short and J 6 bases short, with 8 bases between. This CDR3 is 14 amino acids long. Per the germline V gene, CDR1 is MDHEN and CDR2 is SYDVKM. CDR3 residues: CASSLSPTNSPLHF. CDR3 coding DNA: TGTGCCAGCAGTTTAAGCCCCACTAATTCACCCCTCCACTTT.

This clonotype was detected many times. The chain couples TRBV29-1 to TRBJ2-7; TRBD2 matches at 10 bases. Germline assignment: CDR1 SQVTM and CDR2 ANQGSEA. This CDR3 spans 13 amino acids. The V segment lost 5 bases and the J segment 4 bases; nucleotides outside the gene matches: 5. Here the CDR3 reads CSVPGLARYEQYF. DNA for the CDR3: TGCAGCGTTCCGGGACTAGCGAGATACGAGCAGTACTTC.

This clonotype was recorded at least ten times. The rearrangement uses TRBV5-6 and TRBJ2-5, with D possibly TRBD1 on 6 matching bases. This CDR3 region has 14 residues. Trimming removed 3 bases at V and 5 bases at J, with 14 bases between. From germline, CDR1 is SGHDT and CDR2 YYEEEE. The CDR3 spells CASSSARTDETQYF. CDR3 nucleotide sequence: TGTGCCAGCAGCTCAGCTCGGACAGACGAGACCCAGTACTTC.

This clonotype was found many times. The J gene is TRBJ1-1, the V gene TRBV14, with D hard to call. V was pared by 4 bases and J by 0 bases, with 18 bases between. There are 17 residues in the CDR3. Germline CDR1 SGHDN, CDR2 FVKESK. The chain's CDR3 is CASSRKSDGNMNTEAFF. DNA for the CDR3: TGTGCCAGCAGCCGGAAATCGGACGGAAACATGAACACTGAAGCTTTCTTT.

This clonotype occurred many times. The chain is built from TRBV12-3 or TRBV12-4 and TRBJ1-2; 9 nucleotides match TRBD1. The V segment lost 3 bases and the J segment 1 base; nucleotides outside the gene matches: 6. The CDR3 is made up of 16 amino acids. Here the CDR3 reads CASSFRTGANNYGYTF. The CDR3 DNA is TGTGCCAGCAGTTTCCGGACAGGGGCCAATAACTATGGCTACACCTTC.

The count of this clonotype is one. Just one base apart from a much larger clone, this may be a read error. V usage is TRBV9 and J usage is TRBJ1-6; D might be TRBD1 (6 bases). Germline CDR1 is SGDLS and CDR2 is YYNGEE. There are 15 residues in the CDR3. CDR3 protein: CASSVRTDGDSHLHF. As DNA, the CDR3 is TGTGCCAGCAGCGTAAGGACAGATGGAGATTCACACCTCCACTTT.

This clonotype has a count of ten or more. The chain has TRBV14 and TRBJ2-7; D is uncertain. V shed 2 bases and J shed 3 bases, with 5 bases lying between them. Per germline, CDR1 SGHDN and CDR2 FVKESK. CDR3 length: 12 residues. This chain's CDR3 is CASSQSYYEQYF. Written as DNA, the CDR3 is TGTGCCAGCAGCCAATCATACTACGAGCAGTACTTC. Combining the CDR3 with reference TRBV14 and TRBJ2-7 gives the whole variable domain EAGVTQFPSHSVIEKGQTVTLRCDPISGHDNLYWYRRVMGKEIKFLLHFVKESKQDESGMPNNRFLAERTGGTYSTLKVQPAELEDSGVYFCASSQSYYEQYFGPGTRLTVT.

This clonotype was recorded many times. As DNA, the CDR3 is TGTGCCAGCAGTTTATCGGCAGCGAGAAACACCATATATTTT. It translates to CASSLSAARNTIYF. V is TRBV12-3 or TRBV12-4 and J is TRBJ1-3; no reliable D call. The CDR3 consists of 14 residues. The V end lost 2 bases, the J end lost 5 bases, and 10 bases lay between the germline ends.

This clonotype was seen repeatedly, ten times or more. The V and J genes are TRBV2 and TRBJ1-6, with a possible D match to TRBD1 (6 bases). CDR3 length: 15 amino acids. Germline V gene data show CDR1 as SNHLY and CDR2 as FYNNEI. Between the trimmed V and J ends, which lost 6 bases and 6 bases, there was a span of 15 bases. CDR3 protein: CASSSLDRLNSPLHF. In DNA, the CDR3 is TGTGCCAGCAGCTCCCTGGACAGACTTAATTCACCCCTCCACTTT.

This clonotype was observed many times. This chain links TRBV12-5 with TRBJ2-7; D might be TRBD2 (5 bases). This CDR3 is built from 15 residues. Trimming removed 4 bases from V and 2 bases from J, with 15 bases in between. Germline V gives CDR1 LGHNT, CDR2 FRNRAP. The CDR3 reads CASGSPSLPAYEQYF. CDR3 nucleotides: TGTGCTAGTGGTTCCCCTAGCTTGCCGGCCTACGAGCAGTACTTC.

To note about this clonotype: This CDR3 is missing its conserved last phenylalanine or tryptophan, likely due to a read error. This chain joins TRBV4-2 and TRBJ2-7; D may be TRBD2 (6 bases). The CDR3 has 14 amino acids. V dropped 1 base and J dropped 2 bases, with 9 bases sitting between them. Per germline, CDR1 LGHNA and CDR2 YNFKEQ. The CDR3 region is CASSQVAGTYEQYL. CDR3 nucleotides: TGTGCCAGCAGCCAAGTCGCGGGAACCTACGAGCAGTACCTC.

This clonotype has a count of ten or more. The chain employs TRBV15 and TRBJ2-5; 8 nucleotides line up with TRBD2. In germline, CDR1 is LNHNV, CDR2 YYDKDF (reference sequence). The CDR3 covers 17 residues. V trimming: 1 base; J trimming: 0 bases; junction bases outside the gene matches: 7. The CDR3 region is CATSRVGAGAHQETQYF. DNA for the CDR3: TGTGCCACCAGCAGAGTAGGAGCGGGGGCACACCAAGAGACCCAGTACTTC.

This clonotype was counted ten times or more. The chain couples TRBV6-5 to TRBJ1-2; no definite D call. The V and J ends lost 4 bases and 6 bases respectively, with 12 bases between them. Germline V lookup: CDR1 MNHEY, CDR2 SVGAGI. The CDR3 is 13 amino acids. The CDR3 nucleotides read TGTGCCAGCAGTTCCGGAAGGGTTCATGGCTACACCTTC. This codes for CASSSGRVHGYTF.

This clonotype occurred many times. CDR3: CSVQIRDRGLYGYTF. Written as DNA, the CDR3 is TGCAGCGTTCAAATCCGGGACAGGGGGCTCTATGGCTACACCTTC. This chain uses TRBV29-1 with TRBJ1-2; 12 bases agree with TRBD1. The CDR3 contains 15 residues. V was pared by 5 bases and J by 4 bases, with 8 bases of the junction left unmatched. Germline loops: CDR1 SQVTM, CDR2 ANQGSEA.

This clonotype has ten or more counts. V usage is TRBV7-2 and J usage is TRBJ2-5; tentatively, D is TRBD1 or TRBD2 (6 bases each). The CDR3 is 16 residues long. Trimming left V 1 base short and J 4 bases short, with 16 bases between. Germline assignment: CDR1 SGHTA and CDR2 FQGNSA. CDR3 sequence: CASSLGVGGGSETQYF. The DNA of the CDR3 is TGTGCCAGCAGCTTAGGGGTAGGGGGAGGTTCAGAGACCCAGTACTTC.

This clonotype was picked up many times. The chain links TRBV28 to TRBJ1-1, with TRBD1 matching over 9 bases. J was trimmed by 2 bases and V by 6 bases; bases with no gene match: 7. The CDR3 has 15 residues. The germline gives CDR1 MDHEN, CDR2 SYDVKM. This chain's CDR3 is CASRRDRVVNTEAFF. As DNA, the CDR3 is TGTGCCAGCAGACGGGACAGGGTAGTAAACACTGAAGCTTTCTTT.

Ten or more counts support this clonotype. The rearrangement links TRBV10-1 to TRBJ2-4; maybe TRBD2 (6 bases). V lost 0 bases and J lost 3, with 21 bases in between. Germline V lookup: CDR1 WNHNN, CDR2 SYGVQD (reference sequence). The CDR3 runs to 19 residues. The DNA for the CDR3 is TGCGCCAGCAGTGAGTCCGGAGGGTACGGGAGAGGGGACAAAAACATTCAGTACTTC. This sequence encodes CASSESGGYGRGDKNIQYF.

V usage is TRBV4-1 and J usage is TRBJ2-7, with D possibly being TRBD2 (5 bases). V was clipped by 5 bases and J by 4 bases, with 12 bases between them. CDR1 and CDR2 from the germline V gene are MGHRA and YSYEKL. The CDR3 runs to 13 residues. This CDR3 is CASSNEGAYEQYF. The CDR3 DNA sequence: TGCGCCAGCAGCAATGAGGGCGCTTACGAGCAGTACTTC.

Comment on this clonotype: The junction differs from germline at one of its ends, possibly a read error. The chain is built from TRBV28 and TRBJ2-4; no definite D call. The CDR3 spans 14 residues. The germline V gene has CDR1 MDHEN and CDR2 SYDVKM. The CDR3 sequence is CASSPVEWEGIKYF. The CDR3 DNA is TGTGCCAGCAGTCCCGTGGAGTGGGAAGGCATTAAGTACTTC.